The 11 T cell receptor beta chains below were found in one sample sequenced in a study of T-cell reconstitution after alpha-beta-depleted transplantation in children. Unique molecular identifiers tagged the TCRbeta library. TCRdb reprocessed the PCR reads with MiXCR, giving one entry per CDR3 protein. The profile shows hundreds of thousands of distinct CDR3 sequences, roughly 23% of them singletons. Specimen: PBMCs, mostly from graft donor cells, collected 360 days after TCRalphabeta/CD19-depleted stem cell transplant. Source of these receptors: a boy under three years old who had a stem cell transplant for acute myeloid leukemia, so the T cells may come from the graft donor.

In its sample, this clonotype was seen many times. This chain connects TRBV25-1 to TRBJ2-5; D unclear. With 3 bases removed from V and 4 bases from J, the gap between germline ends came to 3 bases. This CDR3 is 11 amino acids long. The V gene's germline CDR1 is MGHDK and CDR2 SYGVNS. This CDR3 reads CASSEGETQYF. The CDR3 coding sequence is TGTGCCAGCAGTGAGGGAGAGACCCAGTACTTC. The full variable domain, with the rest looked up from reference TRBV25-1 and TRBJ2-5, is EADIYQTPRYLVIGTGKKITLECSQTMGHDKMYWYQQDPGMELHLIHYSYGVNSTEKGDLSSESTVSRIRTEHFPLTLESARPSHTSQYLCASSEGETQYFGPGTRLLVL.

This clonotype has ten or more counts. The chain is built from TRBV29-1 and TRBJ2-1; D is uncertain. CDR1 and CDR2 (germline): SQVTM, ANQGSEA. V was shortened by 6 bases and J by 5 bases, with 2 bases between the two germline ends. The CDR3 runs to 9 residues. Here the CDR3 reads CSVDNEQFF. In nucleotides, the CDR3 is TGCAGCGTCGACAATGAGCAGTTCTTC.

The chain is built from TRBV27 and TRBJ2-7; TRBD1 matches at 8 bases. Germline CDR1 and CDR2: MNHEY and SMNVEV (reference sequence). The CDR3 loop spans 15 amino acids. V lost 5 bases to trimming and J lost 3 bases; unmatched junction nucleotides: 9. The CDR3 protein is CASSDPGQADYEQYF. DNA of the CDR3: TGTGCCAGCAGTGACCCGGGACAGGCGGACTACGAGCAGTACTTC.

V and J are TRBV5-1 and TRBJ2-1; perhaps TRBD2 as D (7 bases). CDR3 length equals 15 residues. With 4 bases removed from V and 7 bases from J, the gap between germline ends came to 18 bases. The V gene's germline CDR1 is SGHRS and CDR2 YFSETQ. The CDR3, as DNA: TGCGCCAGCAGCCGGGGGCGGGGGATCGGAAATGAGCAGTTCTTC. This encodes CASSRGRGIGNEQFF. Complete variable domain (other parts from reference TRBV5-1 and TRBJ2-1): KAGVTQTPRYLIKTRGQQVTLSCSPISGHRSVSWYQQTPGQGLQFLFEYFSETQRNKGNFPGRFSGRQFSNSRSEMNVSTLELGDSALYLCASSRGRGIGNEQFFGPGTRLTVL.

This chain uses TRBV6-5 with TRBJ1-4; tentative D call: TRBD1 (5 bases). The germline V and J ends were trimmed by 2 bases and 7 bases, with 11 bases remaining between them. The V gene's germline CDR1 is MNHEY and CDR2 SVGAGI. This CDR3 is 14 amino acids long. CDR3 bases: TGTGCCAGCAGTTACCAGGGTGTTGGTGAAAAACTGTTTTTT. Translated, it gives CASSYQGVGEKLFF.

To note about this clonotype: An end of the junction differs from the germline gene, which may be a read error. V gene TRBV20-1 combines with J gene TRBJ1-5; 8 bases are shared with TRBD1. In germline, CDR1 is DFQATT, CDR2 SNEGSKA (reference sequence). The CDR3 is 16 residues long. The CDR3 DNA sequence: TGCTGTGCTAGGTCACAGGGGGTCCTTAGCAATCAGCCCCAGCATTTT. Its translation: CCARSQGVLSNQPQHF.

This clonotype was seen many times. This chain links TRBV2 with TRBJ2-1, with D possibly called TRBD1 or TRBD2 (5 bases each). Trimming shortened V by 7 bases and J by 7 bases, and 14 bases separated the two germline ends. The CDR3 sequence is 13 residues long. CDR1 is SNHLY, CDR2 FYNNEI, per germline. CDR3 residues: CASTKGERNEQFF. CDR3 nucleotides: TGTGCCAGCACTAAAGGGGAGCGAAATGAGCAGTTCTTC.

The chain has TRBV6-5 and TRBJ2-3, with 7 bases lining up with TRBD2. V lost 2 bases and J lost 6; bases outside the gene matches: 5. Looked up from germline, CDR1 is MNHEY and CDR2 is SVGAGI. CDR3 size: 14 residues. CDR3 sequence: CASSYSRGGDTQYF. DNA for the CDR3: TGTGCCAGCAGTTACAGCCGCGGGGGTGATACGCAGTATTTT.

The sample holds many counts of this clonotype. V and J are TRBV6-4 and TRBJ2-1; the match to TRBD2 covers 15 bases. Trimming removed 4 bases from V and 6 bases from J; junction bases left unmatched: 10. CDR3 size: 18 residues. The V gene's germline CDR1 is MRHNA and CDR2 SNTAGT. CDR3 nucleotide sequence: TGTGCCAGCAGTGCCCGAGGACTAGCGGGGGGGATAATCAATGAGCAGTTCTTC. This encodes CASSARGLAGGIINEQFF.

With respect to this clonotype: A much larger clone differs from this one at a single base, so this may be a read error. The CDR3 sequence: CANSPGPPSVREQFF. The CDR3 nucleotides read TGTGCCAACAGTCCGGGACCACCCTCTGTTCGGGAGCAGTTCTTC. The rearrangement uses TRBV12-3 or TRBV12-4 and TRBJ2-1; the D gene could be TRBD1 or TRBD2 (5 bases each). The CDR3 has 15 amino acids.

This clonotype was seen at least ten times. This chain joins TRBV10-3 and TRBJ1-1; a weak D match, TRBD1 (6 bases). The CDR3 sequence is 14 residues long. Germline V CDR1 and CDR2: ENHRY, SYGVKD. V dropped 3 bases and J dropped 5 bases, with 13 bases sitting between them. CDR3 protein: CAISDVRGGTEAFF. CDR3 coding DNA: TGTGCCATCAGTGACGTCAGGGGAGGGACTGAAGCTTTCTTT.